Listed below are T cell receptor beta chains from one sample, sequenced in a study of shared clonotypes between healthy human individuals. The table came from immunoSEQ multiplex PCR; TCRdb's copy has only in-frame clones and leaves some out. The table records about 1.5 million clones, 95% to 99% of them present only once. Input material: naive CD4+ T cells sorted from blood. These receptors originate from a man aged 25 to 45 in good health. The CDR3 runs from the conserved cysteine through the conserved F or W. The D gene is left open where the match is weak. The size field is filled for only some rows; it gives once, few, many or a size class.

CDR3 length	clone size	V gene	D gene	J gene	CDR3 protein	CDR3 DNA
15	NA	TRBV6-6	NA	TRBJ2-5	CASRRDRAIQETQYF	TGTGCCAGCAGACGAGACAGAGCAATCCAAGAGACCCAGTACTTC
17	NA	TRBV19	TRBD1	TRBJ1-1	CASSIVWQGVLNTEAFF	TGTGCCAGTAGTATCGTCTGGCAGGGGGTCCTTAACACTGAAGCTTTCTTT
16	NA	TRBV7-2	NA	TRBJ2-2	CASSLTWASSSGELFF	TGTGCCAGCAGCTTAACATGGGCTAGCTCGTCCGGGGAGCTGTTTTTT
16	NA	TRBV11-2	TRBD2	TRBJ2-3	CASSFGPSGSTDTQYF	TGTGCCAGCAGCTTCGGTCCTAGCGGGAGCACAGATACGCAGTATTTT
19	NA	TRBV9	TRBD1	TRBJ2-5	CASSVVGTRFGQGQETQYF	TGTGCCAGCAGCGTAGTCGGGACACGTTTTGGGCAGGGACAGGAGACCCAGTACTTC
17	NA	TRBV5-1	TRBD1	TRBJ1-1	CASSAGPGQVWNTEAFF	TGCGCCAGCAGCGCGGGGCCGGGACAGGTTTGGAACACTGAAGCTTTCTTT
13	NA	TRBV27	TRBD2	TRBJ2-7	CATSRAGSYEQYF	TGTGCCACCTCTCGAGCGGGGTCCTACGAGCAGTACTTC
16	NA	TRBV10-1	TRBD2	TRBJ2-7	CASSESRSSGSDEQYF	TGCGCCAGCAGTGAGTCGAGGTCTAGCGGGAGCGACGAGCAGTACTTC
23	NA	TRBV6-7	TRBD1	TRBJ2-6	CASSLHLILRDRDEPTGANVLTF	TGTGCCAGCAGTTTACACCTGATTCTCCGGGACAGGGACGAACCCACTGGGGCCAACGTCCTGACTTTC
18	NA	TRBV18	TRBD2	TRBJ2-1	CASSPYGSLWGGNNEQFF	TGTGCCAGCTCACCATACGGGTCCCTTTGGGGGGGGAACAATGAGCAGTTCTTC
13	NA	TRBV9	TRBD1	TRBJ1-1	CASSRGQDTEAFF	TGTGCCAGCAGCCGAGGACAGGACACTGAAGCTTTCTTT
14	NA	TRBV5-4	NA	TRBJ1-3	CASSPGRGYNTIYF	TGTGCCAGCAGCCCGGGACGGGGGTATAACACCATATATTTT
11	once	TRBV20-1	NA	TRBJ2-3	CSARILDTQYF	TGCAGTGCTAGAATACTAGATACGCAGTATTTT
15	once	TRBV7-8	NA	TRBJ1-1	CASSLGGRGSTEAFF	TGTGCCAGCAGCTTAGGGGGGAGGGGGAGCACTGAAGCTTTCTTT
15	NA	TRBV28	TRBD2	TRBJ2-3	CASSFSGIGTDTQYF	TGTGCCAGCAGTTTTAGCGGGATAGGTACAGATACGCAGTATTTT
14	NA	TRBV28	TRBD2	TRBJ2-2	CASSPQPAGGELFF	TGTGCCAGCAGTCCACAACCAGCGGGAGGGGAGCTGTTTTTT
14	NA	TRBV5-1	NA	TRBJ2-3	CASCVGNSDGTQYF	TGCGCCAGCTGTGTCGGAAATTCCGACGGTACGCAGTATTTT
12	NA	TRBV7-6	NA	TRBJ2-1	CASSGAGHEQFF	TGTGCCAGCAGCGGGGCTGGTCATGAGCAGTTCTTC
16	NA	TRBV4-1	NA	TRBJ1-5	CASSQEGGRRNQPQHF	TGCGCCAGCAGCCAAGAGGGTGGTAGGAGAAATCAGCCCCAGCATTTT
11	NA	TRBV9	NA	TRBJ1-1	CASSLNTEAFF	TGTGCCAGCAGCTTAAACACTGAAGCTTTCTTT
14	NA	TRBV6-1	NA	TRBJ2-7	CASSESGGTYEQYF	TGTGCCAGCAGTGAATCCGGCGGGACTTACGAGCAGTACTTC
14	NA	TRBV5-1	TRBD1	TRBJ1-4	CASRVQGGNEKLFF	TGCGCCAGCAGGGTACAGGGGGGTAATGAAAAACTGTTTTTT
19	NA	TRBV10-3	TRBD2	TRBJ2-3	CAISESLSRTSGRTDTQYF	TGTGCCATCAGTGAGTCGCTGAGTCGGACTAGCGGGAGAACAGATACGCAGTATTTT
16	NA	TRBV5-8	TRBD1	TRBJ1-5	CASSGRQGRGNQPQHF	TGTGCCAGCAGCGGAAGACAGGGTCGGGGCAATCAGCCCCAGCATTTT
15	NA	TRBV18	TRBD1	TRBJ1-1	CASSPNRDSKAEAFF	TGTGCCAGCTCACCAAACCGGGACAGCAAGGCTGAAGCTTTCTTT
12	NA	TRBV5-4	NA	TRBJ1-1	CASSPTATEAFF	TGTGCCAGCAGCCCCACCGCTACTGAAGCTTTCTTT
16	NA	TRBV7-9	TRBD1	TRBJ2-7	CASSSPPGQIVAEQYF	TGTGCCAGCAGCTCGCCGCCGGGACAGATAGTGGCGGAGCAGTACTTC
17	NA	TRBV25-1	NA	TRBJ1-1	CASSTTGDGLANTEAFF	TGTGCCAGCAGTACGACAGGAGACGGATTAGCGAACACTGAAGCTTTCTTT
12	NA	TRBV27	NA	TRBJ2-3	CGGGTSTDTQYF	TGTGGCGGCGGGACGAGCACAGATACGCAGTATTTT
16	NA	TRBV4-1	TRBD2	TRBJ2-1	CASSQDRLAGYNEQFF	TGCGCCAGCAGCCAAGATAGACTAGCGGGTTACAATGAGCAGTTCTTC
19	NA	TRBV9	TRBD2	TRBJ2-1	CASSSSGTSGRNSYNEQFF	TGTGCCAGCAGCTCCTCCGGGACTAGCGGGAGGAACTCCTACAATGAGCAGTTCTTC
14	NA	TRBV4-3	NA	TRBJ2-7	CASSQALGDYEQYF	TGCGCCAGCAGCCAAGCGCTGGGTGACTACGAGCAGTACTTC
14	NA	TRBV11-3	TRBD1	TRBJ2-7	CASSLRQGAYEQYF	TGTGCCAGCAGCTTAAGACAGGGGGCATACGAGCAGTACTTC
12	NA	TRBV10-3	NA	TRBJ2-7	CAISGGDYEQYF	TGTGCCATCAGTGGAGGGGACTACGAGCAGTACTTC
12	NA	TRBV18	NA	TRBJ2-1	CASSPTRVEQFF	TGTGCCAGCTCACCAACGAGAGTTGAGCAGTTCTTC
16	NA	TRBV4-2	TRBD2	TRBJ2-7	CASSQGLAGGPYEQYF	TGTGCCAGCAGCCAAGGACTAGCGGGAGGGCCCTACGAGCAGTACTTC
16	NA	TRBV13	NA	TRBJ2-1	CASSPRDRAEFYEQFF	TGTGCCAGCAGCCCCCGGGACCGCGCCGAATTCTATGAGCAGTTCTTC
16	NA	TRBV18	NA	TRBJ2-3	CASSQESGALTDTQYF	TGTGCCAGCTCACAGGAATCGGGGGCTCTCACAGATACGCAGTATTTT
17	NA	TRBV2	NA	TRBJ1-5	CASSEARIEAGNQPQHF	TGTGCCAGCAGTGAAGCGAGGATAGAAGCCGGCAATCAGCCCCAGCATTTT